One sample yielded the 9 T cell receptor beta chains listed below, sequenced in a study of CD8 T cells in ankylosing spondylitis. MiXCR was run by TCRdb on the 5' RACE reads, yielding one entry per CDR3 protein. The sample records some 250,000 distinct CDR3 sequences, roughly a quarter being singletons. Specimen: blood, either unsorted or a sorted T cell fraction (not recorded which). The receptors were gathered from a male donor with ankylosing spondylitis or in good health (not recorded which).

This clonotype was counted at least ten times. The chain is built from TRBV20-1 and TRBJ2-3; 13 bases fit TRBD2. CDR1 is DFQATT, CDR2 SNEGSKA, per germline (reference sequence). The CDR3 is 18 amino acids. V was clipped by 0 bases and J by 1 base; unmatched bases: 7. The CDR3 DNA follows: TGCAGTGCTAGAGATCTCTGGGGGACTAGCGGGGGCACAGATACGCAGTATTTT. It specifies CSARDLWGTSGGTDTQYF.

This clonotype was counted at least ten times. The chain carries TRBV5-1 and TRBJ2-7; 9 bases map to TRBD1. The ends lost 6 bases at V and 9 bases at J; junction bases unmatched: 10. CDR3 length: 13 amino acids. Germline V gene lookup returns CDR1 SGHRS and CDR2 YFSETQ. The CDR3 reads CASKRTGELGQYF. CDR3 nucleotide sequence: TGCGCCAGCAAACGGACAGGGGAGTTAGGGCAGTACTTC.

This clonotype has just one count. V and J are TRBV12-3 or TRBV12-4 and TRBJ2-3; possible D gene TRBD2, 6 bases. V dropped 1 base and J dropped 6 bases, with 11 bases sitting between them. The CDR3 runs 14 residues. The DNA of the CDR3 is TGTGCCAGCAGTTTAGAAAGGGGAGGTGATACGCAGTATTTT. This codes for CASSLERGGDTQYF.

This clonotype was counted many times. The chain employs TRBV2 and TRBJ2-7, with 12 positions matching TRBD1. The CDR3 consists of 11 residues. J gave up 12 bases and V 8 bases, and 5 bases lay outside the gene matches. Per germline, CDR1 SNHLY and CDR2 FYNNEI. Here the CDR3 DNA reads TGTGCCAGCCTGAGGGACAGGGGGCTGTACTTC. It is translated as CASLRDRGLYF.

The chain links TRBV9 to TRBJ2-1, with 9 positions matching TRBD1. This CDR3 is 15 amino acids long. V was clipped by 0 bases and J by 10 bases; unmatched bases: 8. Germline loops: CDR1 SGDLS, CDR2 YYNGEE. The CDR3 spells CASSVGQGVAWEQFF. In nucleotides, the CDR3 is TGTGCCAGCAGCGTAGGACAGGGGGTGGCATGGGAGCAGTTCTTC.

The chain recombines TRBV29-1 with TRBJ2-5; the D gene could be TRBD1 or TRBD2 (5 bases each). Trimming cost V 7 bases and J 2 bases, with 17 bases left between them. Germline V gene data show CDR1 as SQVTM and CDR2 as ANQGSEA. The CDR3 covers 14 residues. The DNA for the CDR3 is TGCAGCGGTGCCGACTCGGGGCTACAAGAGACCCAGTACTTC. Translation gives CSGADSGLQETQYF.

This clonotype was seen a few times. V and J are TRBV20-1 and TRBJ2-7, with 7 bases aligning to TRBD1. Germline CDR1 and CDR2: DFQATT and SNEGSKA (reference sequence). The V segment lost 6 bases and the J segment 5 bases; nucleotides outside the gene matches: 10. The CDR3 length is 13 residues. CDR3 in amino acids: CSAKGTAFNEQYF. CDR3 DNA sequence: TGCAGTGCGAAAGGGACAGCCTTCAACGAGCAGTACTTC.

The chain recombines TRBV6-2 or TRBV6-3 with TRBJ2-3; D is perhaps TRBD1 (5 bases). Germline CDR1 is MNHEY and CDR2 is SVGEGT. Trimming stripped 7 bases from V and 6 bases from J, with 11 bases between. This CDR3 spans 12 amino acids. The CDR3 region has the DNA TGTGCCAGCAACCAAGGGGTGGATACGCAGTATTTT. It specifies CASNQGVDTQYF.

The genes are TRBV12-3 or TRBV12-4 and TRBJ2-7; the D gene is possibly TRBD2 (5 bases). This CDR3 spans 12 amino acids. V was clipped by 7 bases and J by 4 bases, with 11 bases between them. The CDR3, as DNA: TGTGCCAGCACTGACCCGGGGTACGAGCAGTACTTC. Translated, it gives CASTDPGYEQYF.